The rows below give T cell receptor beta chains drawn from one sample of a study of blood T cell repertoires in COVID-19. Produced via immunoSEQ multiplex PCR; TCRdb's table is partial and in-frame only. In the table there are around 250,000 clones, approximately 86% of which are singletons. Sequenced material: peripheral blood. All receptors come from a woman in her sixties or seventies with active or convalescent COVID-19. Both conserved end residues are part of each CDR3. D genes are given only for firm matches. Some rows mark clone size as missing; the rest say once, few, many or name a class of expanded clone.

j_call v_call clone_size d_call cdr3_nt cdr3_aa
TRBJ2-7 TRBV4-2 - TRBD1 TGTGCCAGCAGCCAAGAGACAGGGGGCTTCTACGAGCAGTACTTC CASSQETGGFYEQYF
TRBJ1-1 TRBV15 once - TGTGCCACCAGCCCCCGACGGACGGGGGGGACTGAAGCTTTCTTT CATSPRRTGGTEAFF
TRBJ2-5 TRBV5-1 - TRBD2 TGCGCCAGCAGCTCCCGACTAGCGGGCCAAGAGACCCAGTACTTC CASSSRLAGQETQYF
TRBJ1-5 TRBV19 once - TGTGCCAGTAGACACAGTGGCGTTCAGCCCCAGCATTTT CASRHSGVQPQHF
TRBJ2-1 TRBV7-2 - TRBD2 TGTGCCAGCAGCTTTATGGGACTAGCGGCGTACAATGAGCAGTTCTTC CASSFMGLAAYNEQFF
TRBJ1-5 TRBV7-6 - - TGTGCCAGCAGCCCAACTGGCAGGTATAGCAATCAGCCCCAGCATTTT CASSPTGRYSNQPQHF
TRBJ2-1 TRBV5-1 few - TGCGCCAGCAGGGGCCCCCAGGGGCGCTTATCCTACAATGAGCAGTTCTTC CASRGPQGRLSYNEQFF
TRBJ1-5 TRBV5-8 - - TGTGCCAGCAGCCGGGGGTCCGGAACAATCACATATCAGCCCCAGCATTTT CASSRGSGTITYQPQHF
TRBJ1-2 TRBV12-2 once - TGTGCAAGTCGCTTCAGGAACTATGGCTACACCTTC CASRFRNYGYTF
TRBJ2-7 TRBV28 - TRBD1 TGTGCCAGCAGACCCCCCGGGACAGGGACTCTCGAGCAGTACTTC CASRPPGTGTLEQYF
TRBJ1-4 TRBV5-1 - TRBD1 TGCGCCAGCAGCCACGGACAGGTGGACGGGGAAAAACTGTTTTTT CASSHGQVDGEKLFF
TRBJ1-4 TRBV29-1 - - TGCAGCGTCAGACAGACTTATGAGGAAAAACTGTTTTTT CSVRQTYEEKLFF
TRBJ2-7 TRBV7-2 - TRBD2 TGTGCCAGCAGAGGGCGGGGGGGCTCCTACGAGCAGTACTTC CASRGRGGSYEQYF
TRBJ2-7 TRBV7-2 - - TGTGCCAGCAGCTTTCCAGCGAGGGAGCAGTACTTC CASSFPAREQYF
TRBJ1-3 TRBV19 - TRBD1 TGTGCCAGTAGTATAATTGGTTTTACAGGGGGCTTTGGAAACACCATATATTTT CASSIIGFTGGFGNTIYF
TRBJ1-2 TRBV11-2 - - TGTGCCAGCAGCTCTCAGGTCGGCTATGGCTACACCTTC CASSSQVGYGYTF
TRBJ2-3 TRBV6-2/TRBV6-3 - - TGTGCCAGCAGTTACTTGAGGAGCACAGATACGCAGTATTTT CASSYLRSTDTQYF
TRBJ2-2 TRBV29-1 - - TGCAGCGTCGAGCCGGACACAAACACCGGGGAGCTGTTTTTT CSVEPDTNTGELFF
TRBJ2-7 TRBV9 few TRBD2 TGTGCCAGCAGCGCCCAAGCGGGACGACGGGACGAGCAGTACTTC CASSAQAGRRDEQYF